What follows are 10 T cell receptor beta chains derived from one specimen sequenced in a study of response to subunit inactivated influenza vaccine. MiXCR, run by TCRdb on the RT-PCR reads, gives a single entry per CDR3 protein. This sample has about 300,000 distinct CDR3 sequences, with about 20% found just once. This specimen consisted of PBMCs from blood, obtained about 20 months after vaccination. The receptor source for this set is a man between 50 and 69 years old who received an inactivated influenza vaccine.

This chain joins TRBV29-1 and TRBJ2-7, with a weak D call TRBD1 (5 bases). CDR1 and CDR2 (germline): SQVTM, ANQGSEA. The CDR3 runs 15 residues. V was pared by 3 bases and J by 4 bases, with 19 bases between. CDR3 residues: CSVEYWVQGEYEQYF. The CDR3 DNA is TGCAGCGTTGAGTATTGGGTGCAGGGCGAGTACGAGCAGTACTTC.

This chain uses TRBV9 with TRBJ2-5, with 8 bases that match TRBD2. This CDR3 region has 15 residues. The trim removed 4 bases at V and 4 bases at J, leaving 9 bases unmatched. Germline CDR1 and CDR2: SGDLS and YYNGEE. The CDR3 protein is CASSFQAGVGETQYF. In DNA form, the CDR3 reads TGTGCCAGCAGCTTCCAAGCGGGAGTAGGAGAGACCCAGTACTTC.

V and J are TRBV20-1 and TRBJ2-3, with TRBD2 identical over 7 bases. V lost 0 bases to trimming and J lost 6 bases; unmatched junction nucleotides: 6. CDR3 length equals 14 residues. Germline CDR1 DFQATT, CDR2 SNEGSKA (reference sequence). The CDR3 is CSARDQRGSDTQYF. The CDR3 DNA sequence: TGCAGTGCTAGAGATCAGCGGGGCTCTGATACGCAGTATTTT.

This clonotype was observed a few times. The CDR3 DNA is TGCAGTGCCAATGAACCGTCAGGGGGCTTCTATGGCTACACCTTC. Translated, it gives CSANEPSGGFYGYTF. The chain couples TRBV20-1 to TRBJ1-2; 8 bases line up with TRBD1. The CDR3 runs 15 residues. Germline V gene lookup returns CDR1 DFQATT and CDR2 SNEGSKA (reference sequence). V trimming: 6 bases; J trimming: 4 bases; junction bases outside the gene matches: 13.

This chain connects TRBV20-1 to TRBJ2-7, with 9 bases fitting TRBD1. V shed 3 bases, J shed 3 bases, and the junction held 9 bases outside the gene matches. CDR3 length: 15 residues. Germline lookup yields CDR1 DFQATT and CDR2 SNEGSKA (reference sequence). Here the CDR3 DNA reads TGCAGTGCTAGCCATCACCGGACAGGGGACTACGAGCAGTACTTC. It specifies CSASHHRTGDYEQYF.

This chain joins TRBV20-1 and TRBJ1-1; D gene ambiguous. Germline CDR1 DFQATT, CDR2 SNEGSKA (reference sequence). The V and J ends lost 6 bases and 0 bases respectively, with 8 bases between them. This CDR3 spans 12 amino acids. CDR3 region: CSALSLNTEAFF. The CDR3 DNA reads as TGCAGTGCCCTGAGCTTGAACACTGAAGCTTTCTTT.

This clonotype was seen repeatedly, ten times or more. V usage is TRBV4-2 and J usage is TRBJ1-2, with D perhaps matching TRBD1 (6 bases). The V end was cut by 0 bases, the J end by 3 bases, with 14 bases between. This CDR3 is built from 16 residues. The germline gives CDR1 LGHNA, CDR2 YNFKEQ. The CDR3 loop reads CASSQDVGTSYYGYTF. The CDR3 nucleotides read TGTGCCAGCAGCCAAGATGTAGGGACATCATACTATGGCTACACCTTC.

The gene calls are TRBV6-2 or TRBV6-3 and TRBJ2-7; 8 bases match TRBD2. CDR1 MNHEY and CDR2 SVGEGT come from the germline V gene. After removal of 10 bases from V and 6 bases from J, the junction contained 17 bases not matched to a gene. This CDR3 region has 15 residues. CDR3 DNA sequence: TGTGCCACGACGGATGGGAGCGGGAGTAGGAGCGAGCAGTACTTC. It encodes CATTDGSGSRSEQYF.

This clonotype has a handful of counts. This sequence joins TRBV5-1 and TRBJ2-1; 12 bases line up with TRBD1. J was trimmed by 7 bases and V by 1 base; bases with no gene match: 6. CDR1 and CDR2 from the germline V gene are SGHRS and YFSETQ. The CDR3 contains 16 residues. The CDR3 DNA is TGCGCCAGCAGCTTGAAGGCGGGACAGGGGGCGAATGAGCAGTTCTTC. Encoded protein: CASSLKAGQGANEQFF.

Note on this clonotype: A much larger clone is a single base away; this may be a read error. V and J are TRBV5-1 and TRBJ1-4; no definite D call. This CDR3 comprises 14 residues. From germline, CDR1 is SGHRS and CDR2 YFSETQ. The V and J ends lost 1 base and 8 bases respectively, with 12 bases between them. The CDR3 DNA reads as TGCGCCAGCAGCTTGAAGACACCCGACGAAAAACTGTTTTTT. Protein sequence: CASSLKTPDEKLFF.